The rows below give T cell receptor beta chains drawn from one sample of a study of technical replicates of blood from four donors. Here immunoSEQ multiplex PCR was the method, and the copy in TCRdb shows in-frame clones only, minus some. The sample lists about 12,000 clones; 85% to 95% were seen once. Sample: PBMCs. Receptors originate from a human donor in good health. The CDR3 runs from the conserved cysteine through the conserved F or W. D genes are given only for firm matches. Expanded clones are given a class, and other clones once, few, many or no size at all.

D gene	clone size	J gene	V gene	CDR3 DNA	CDR3 protein
TRBD1	NA	TRBJ1-1	TRBV15	TGTGCCACCAGCAAGGGACAGGGATTGAACACTGAAGCTTTCTTT	CATSKGQGLNTEAFF
TRBD2	NA	TRBJ2-7	TRBV30	TGTGCCTGGAACTACGGGACTAGGGGTTACGAGCAGTACTTC	CAWNYGTRGYEQYF
NA	NA	TRBJ2-5	TRBV18	TGTGCCAGCTCACCACCAGGTGGCTTCGGGGAGACCCAGTACTTC	CASSPPGGFGETQYF
TRBD1	NA	TRBJ1-2	TRBV7-3	TGTGCCAGCAGCTCGGGACAGGGGTATGGCTACACCTTC	CASSSGQGYGYTF
TRBD2	NA	TRBJ2-5	TRBV5-4	TGTGCCAGCGCCGACGGCGGGAGGGTGGGAGAGACCCAGTACTTC	CASADGGRVGETQYF
NA	NA	TRBJ2-1	TRBV2	TGTGCCAGCAGTGCAGGGGTGAGTAATGAGCAGTTCTTC	CASSAGVSNEQFF
TRBD1	NA	TRBJ1-3	TRBV9	TGTGCCAGCAGCGTAGAGGCAGGGGGCTCTGGAAACACCATATATTTT	CASSVEAGGSGNTIYF
NA	NA	TRBJ2-6	TRBV5-1	TGCGCCAGCAGCTTGGATGCCAGGTTGTCTGGGGCCAACGTCCTGACTTTC	CASSLDARLSGANVLTF
TRBD2	NA	TRBJ2-4	TRBV5-1	TGCGCCAGCAGCTTAGAGGGGACTAGCTACATTCAGTACTTC	CASSLEGTSYIQYF
NA	few	TRBJ1-1	TRBV5-6	TGTGCCAGCAGCTTACAGGGTGAAGCTTTCTTT	CASSLQGEAFF
NA	NA	TRBJ2-1	TRBV7-2	TGTGCCAGCAGCAAAGGAGGCGTGGACAGCATTAATGAGCAGTTCTTC	CASSKGGVDSINEQFF
NA	NA	TRBJ2-3	TRBV20-1	TGCAGTGCTAGACTAGATACGCAGTATTTT	CSARLDTQYF
NA	NA	TRBJ2-1	TRBV2	TGTGCCAGCAAAGGAGACGGGAACTACAATGAGCAGTTCTTC	CASKGDGNYNEQFF
NA	once	TRBJ2-7	TRBV11-2	TGTGCCAGCAGCCCCTCCAGGGGCGCCTCCTACGAGCAGTACTTC	CASSPSRGASYEQYF
NA	NA	TRBJ2-5	TRBV2	TGTGCCAGCCAGGTGGGCGAAGAGACCCAGTACTTC	CASQVGEETQYF
TRBD2	NA	TRBJ2-1	TRBV7-9	TGTGCCAGCAGCTCGGGACTAGCGAACAATGAGCAGTTCTTC	CASSSGLANNEQFF
TRBD2	few	TRBJ2-2	TRBV4-1	TGCGCCAGCAGCCACCCGGGGTTAGGAAAGCGGGAGTACACCGGGGAGCTGTTTTTT	CASSHPGLGKREYTGELFF
NA	NA	TRBJ2-3	TRBV28	TGTGCCAGCAGTTCACCAGGGTTTGGACGGACAGATACGCAGTATTTT	CASSSPGFGRTDTQYF
NA	NA	TRBJ1-1	TRBV5-1	TGCGCCAGCAGCTTTTCCGGGACACGGTTGATGAACACTGAAGCTTTCTTT	CASSFSGTRLMNTEAFF
NA	NA	TRBJ1-3	TRBV11-2	TGTGCCAGCAGCTTGGGGACAGGAAACACCATATATTTT	CASSLGTGNTIYF
NA	NA	TRBJ1-4	TRBV13	TGTGCCAGCAGCTTAGCCCCCTGGGAAGGGGCAACTAATGAAAAACTGTTTTTT	CASSLAPWEGATNEKLFF
TRBD2	NA	TRBJ2-7	TRBV2	TGTGCCAGCACTCGGGAGGCGGACTCCTACGAGCAGTACTTC	CASTREADSYEQYF
NA	NA	TRBJ1-1	TRBV4-2	TGTGCCAGCAGCCAAGATGTCAGGGTAACTGAAGCTTTCTTT	CASSQDVRVTEAFF
TRBD2	NA	TRBJ2-1	TRBV6-1	TGTGCCAGCAGTGAAGGCGGGAGTAATTATGAGCAGTTCTTC	CASSEGGSNYEQFF
TRBD2	NA	TRBJ2-5	TRBV28	TGTGCCAGCAGGCAGCGGGAGGGGGCTGGGACCCAGTACTTC	CASRQREGAGTQYF
NA	NA	TRBJ1-1	TRBV5-1	TGCGCCAGCAGCTCATCCGGGGGGCTAAGTACGAACACTGAAGCTTTCTTT	CASSSSGGLSTNTEAFF
NA	NA	TRBJ2-7	TRBV6-1	TGTGCCAGCAGTGATGACAGGTTCCCCTACGAGCAGTACTTC	CASSDDRFPYEQYF
NA	few	TRBJ1-5	TRBV10-2	TGCGCCAGCAGTGGAACGGGGAATCAGCCCCAGCATTTT	CASSGTGNQPQHF
TRBD2	NA	TRBJ2-2	TRBV5-1	TGCGCCAGCAGTTTAGGGACTAGCGGGTATTCGAGGACCGGGGAGCTGTTTTTT	CASSLGTSGYSRTGELFF
NA	NA	TRBJ2-1	TRBV5-1	TGCGCCAGCAGATTGGGGGCCCAGGGTGGAAATGAGCAGTTCTTC	CASRLGAQGGNEQFF
NA	NA	TRBJ2-7	TRBV9	TGTGCCAGCAGCGTGGCCGGGACACCCTACGAGCAGTACTTC	CASSVAGTPYEQYF
TRBD1	once	TRBJ2-7	TRBV2	TGTGCCAGCAGTGGGGGACAGGGGTTCGGCGAGCAGTACTTC	CASSGGQGFGEQYF
NA	NA	TRBJ1-1	TRBV10-1	TGCGCCAGCAGTGAGCCCAGGGAAGGAGGGACTGAAGCTTTCTTT	CASSEPREGGTEAFF
TRBD2	NA	TRBJ2-1	TRBV2	TGTGCCAGCAGTTCCCCTGGGCGGGAGCCGTACAATGAGCAGTTCTTC	CASSSPGREPYNEQFF
NA	NA	TRBJ2-1	TRBV5-1	TGCGCCAGCAGCTTGGTTGGGGGCGGGAGTAATGAGCAGTTCTTC	CASSLVGGGSNEQFF
NA	NA	TRBJ2-7	TRBV30	TGTGCCTGGAGTGTAACGGTCTCGAAGCAGTACTTC	CAWSVTVSKQYF
NA	NA	TRBJ2-1	TRBV2	TGTGCCAGCAGTGCCCGGGAGGGGGCTAACAATGAGCAGTTCTTC	CASSAREGANNEQFF
NA	NA	TRBJ2-7	TRBV7-8	TGTGCCAGCAGCCCCTCCGAGCTAGCTCCCGAGCAGTACTTC	CASSPSELAPEQYF
NA	NA	TRBJ1-5	TRBV19	TGTGCCAGTAGTTACAGCAGCAATCAGCCCCAGCATTTT	CASSYSSNQPQHF
NA	NA	TRBJ1-1	TRBV19	TGTGCCAGTAGTATCCGGTCAGACAGAGAAGCTTTCTTT	CASSIRSDREAFF
TRBD1	NA	TRBJ2-2	TRBV18	TGTGCCAGCTCACCCCGACAGGGGGTAACCGGGGAGCTGTTTTTT	CASSPRQGVTGELFF
TRBD2	NA	TRBJ2-1	TRBV18	TGTGCCAGCTCACCATTAAACCTAGCGGGAGGAAACAATGAGCAGTTCTTC	CASSPLNLAGGNNEQFF
NA	once	TRBJ1-2	TRBV14	TGTGCCAGCAGCCAAGCCCGTTCGACGGGACACGGGGTTTCTGGGACCTTC	CASSQARSTGHGVSGTF
TRBD1	NA	TRBJ2-2	TRBV19	TGTGCCAGTACCCAGGGGACAGGGAACACCGGGGAGCTGTTTTTT	CASTQGTGNTGELFF
TRBD2	NA	TRBJ2-7	TRBV5-1	TGCGCCAGCGGAAATAGCGGGAGGACCAACGAGCAGTACTTC	CASGNSGRTNEQYF
TRBD1	NA	TRBJ1-5	TRBV6-6	TGTGCCAGCAGTCTACCGGTCAGGGGGAGTGAGCAGCCCCAGCATTTT	CASSLPVRGSEQPQHF
NA	NA	TRBJ2-7	TRBV27	TGTGCCAGCAGCCGGACCGCGGGGGAGCAGTACTTC	CASSRTAGEQYF
NA	NA	TRBJ2-7	TRBV6-1	TGTGCCAGCAGTGTGCCAGTGGGGAGCTCCTACGAGCAGTACTTC	CASSVPVGSSYEQYF
NA	NA	TRBJ2-7	TRBV29-1	TGCAGCGTTGAGGGGACTCGTACCTACGAGCAGTACTTC	CSVEGTRTYEQYF
NA	NA	TRBJ1-4	TRBV5-1	TGCGCCAGCAGCTTGGGCGCAGGGGCGGGCGAAAAACTGTTTTTT	CASSLGAGAGEKLFF
TRBD1	NA	TRBJ2-3	TRBV29-1	TGCAGCGTAAGGGGCAGGGGGCAGGCAGATACGCAGTATTTT	CSVRGRGQADTQYF
TRBD1	NA	TRBJ2-1	TRBV5-1	TGCGCCAGCAGCTTGGATTCAGGGGGCACCTACAATGAGCAGTTCTTC	CASSLDSGGTYNEQFF
TRBD2	NA	TRBJ2-3	TRBV27	TGTGCCAGCAGTTTCGGACTAGCGGGAGTGGATACGCAGTATTTT	CASSFGLAGVDTQYF
TRBD2	NA	TRBJ2-7	TRBV6-1	TGTGCCAGCAGTGAACAACTATCGACAGTCGGGGGGTTCTACGAGCAGTACTTC	CASSEQLSTVGGFYEQYF
NA	NA	TRBJ1-1	TRBV5-1	TGCGCCAGCAGCTTGGAACAGGGCTACACTGAAGCTTTCTTT	CASSLEQGYTEAFF